This is a list of T cell receptor beta chains from one sample in a study of CD8+CD57+ T cells in acquired aplastic anemia. TCRdb used MiXCR to reprocess the reads, holding one entry per CDR3 protein. The table shows 250,000 to 350,000 distinct CDR3 sequences, with around three fifths occurring only once. The sequenced sample consisted of sorted CD4+, CD8+, or CD8+CD57+ T cells (not recorded which) from PBMCs. The receptors stem from a human donor with severe aplastic anemia or a healthy control (not recorded which). Each CDR3 is given with its conserved first and last residue. The D gene is left open where the match is weak. Size is omitted from some rows. Given values are once, few, many or a class for expanded clones.

J,V,D,size,DNA,CDR3
TRBJ2-7,TRBV6-5,.,many,TGTGCCAGCAGTTTCGACTTGGAGCAGTACTTC,CASSFDLEQYF
TRBJ1-1,TRBV29-1,TRBD1,once,TGCAGCGCGACCGTGGACAGGGGGCGGGCTGAAGCTTTCTTT,CSATVDRGRAEAFF
TRBJ2-1,TRBV5-4,TRBD2,.,TGTGCCAGCAGCTTTGCTCGGACTAGCGGGAGCGATGAGCAGTTCTTC,CASSFARTSGSDEQFF
TRBJ2-5,TRBV11-1,TRBD1,.,TGTGCCAGCAGCTTACGACAGGGACCCCAAGAGACCCAGTACTTC,CASSLRQGPQETQYF
TRBJ1-1,TRBV4-1,TRBD1,many,TGCGCCAGCAGCCACTCCTCCCGACAGGGGATGAACACTGAAGCTTTCTTT,CASSHSSRQGMNTEAFF
TRBJ2-1,TRBV24-1,.,.,TGTGCCACCAGTGACTGGACAGACACCCCTTACAATGAGCAGTTCTTC,CATSDWTDTPYNEQFF
TRBJ2-3,TRBV24-1,TRBD1,few,TGTGCCACCAGTGATAATCGCTCGGGACAGGGAGGCGATACGCAGTATTTT,CATSDNRSGQGGDTQYF
TRBJ2-7,TRBV20-1,.,.,TGCAGTGCTCCCCGGGGACGGTTATACGAGCAGTACTTC,CSAPRGRLYEQYF
TRBJ1-1,TRBV7-3,TRBD1,.,TGTGCCAGCAGCGTTGACAGGGTGGTAGAAGCTTTCTTT,CASSVDRVVEAFF
TRBJ2-7,TRBV20-1,TRBD1,few,TGCAGTGCTAGAGATCGGGACAGGGGAGTCTACGAGCAGTACTTC,CSARDRDRGVYEQYF
TRBJ1-2,TRBV29-1,.,once,TGCAGCGTTAGAGAGGGGCGATATGGCTACACCTTC,CSVREGRYGYTF
TRBJ2-7,TRBV6-5,TRBD1,.,TGTGCCAGCAGTAAGGGACAGGCCTACGAGCAGTACTTC,CASSKGQAYEQYF
TRBJ1-2,TRBV7-2,.,many,TGTGCCAGCAGCCAAAGCTGGGGAGGCTATGGCTACACCTTC,CASSQSWGGYGYTF
TRBJ2-7,TRBV15,TRBD2,.,TGTGCCACCAGCAGAGATGGAGCGGGGACCTACGAGCAGTACTTC,CATSRDGAGTYEQYF
TRBJ2-7,TRBV7-8,.,many,TGTGCCAGCAGCTCCGGACTGGGAAGCTCCTACGAGCAGTACTTC,CASSSGLGSSYEQYF
TRBJ1-6,TRBV20-1,TRBD1,many,TGCAGTGCTAGCCCCCCAGGGGGGGATTCACCCCTCCACTTT,CSASPPGGDSPLHF
TRBJ2-1,TRBV7-9,TRBD1,.,TGTGCCAGCAGCCTCCAAAGGAGACAGGGGAATGGAAATGAGCAGTTCTTC,CASSLQRRQGNGNEQFF
TRBJ2-5,TRBV7-8,.,.,TGTGCCAGCAGCTTAGGGGGCACCGGGGAAGGAGAGACCCAGTACTTC,CASSLGGTGEGETQYF
TRBJ2-7,TRBV5-8,.,few,TGTGCCAGCAGCTTACTCAGGGGTCGAGCCGAGCAGTACTTC,CASSLLRGRAEQYF
TRBJ1-1,TRBV9,.,once,TGTGCCAGCAGAGAGGGACGGACGTCATCTGAAGCTTTCTTT,CASREGRTSSEAFF
TRBJ2-5,TRBV15,.,.,TGCGCCACCAGCAGAGTCGGCGAGGCAGGAGAGACCCAGTACTTC,CATSRVGEAGETQYF
TRBJ2-7,TRBV25-1,.,.,TGTGCCAGCAGTGAATCCACGACTAGGGCCTACGAGCAGTACTTC,CASSESTTRAYEQYF
TRBJ2-1,TRBV15,.,.,TGTGCCACCAGCAGAGATAGCAATGAGCAGTTCTTC,CATSRDSNEQFF
TRBJ1-1,TRBV10-3,.,many,TGTGCCATCGGGGGTCAGGGTGTGGGATACACTGAAGCTTTCTTT,CAIGGQGVGYTEAFF
TRBJ1-6,TRBV5-1,.,once,TGCGCCAGCAGCTTGGGGCAGCCTCGGTCACCCCTCCACTTT,CASSLGQPRSPLHF
TRBJ1-2,TRBV10-3,.,.,TGTGCCATCAAGGCCAGCGATAACTATGGCTACACCTTC,CAIKASDNYGYTF